Below are 14 T cell receptor beta chains sequenced from a single sample in a study of T cells in Graves' hyperthyroidism and ophthalmopathy. Using RNA transcripts as the source, TCR beta CDR3 regions were amplified. HTBI primers were the set used in a first-round RT-PCR of the TCR CDR3. TCRdb fed the multiplex PCR reads into MiXCR, producing one record per CDR3 protein. The table lists about 610,000 distinct CDR3 sequences, roughly 14% of them singletons. Sequenced input: blood. All receptors derive from a woman aged 40 to 50 with Graves' ophthalmopathy.

This clonotype occurred many times. This chain links TRBV6-5 with TRBJ2-7; TRBD1 agrees at 7 bases. The CDR3 is 16 residues long. Germline assignment: CDR1 MNHEY and CDR2 SVGAGI. The J segment lost 5 bases and the V segment lost 0 bases, leaving 10 bases of the junction unmatched. CDR3 residues: CASSYSFTGELDEQYF. The CDR3 region has the DNA TGTGCCAGCAGTTACTCGTTTACAGGGGAGTTAGACGAGCAGTACTTC.

This clonotype was recorded many times. V gene TRBV5-1 combines with J gene TRBJ2-7; D might be TRBD1 or TRBD2, each matching 7 bases. With 4 bases removed from V and 2 bases from J, the gap between germline ends came to 16 bases. The CDR3 runs 15 residues. CDR1 is SGHRS, CDR2 YFSETQ, per germline. CDR3 nucleotide sequence: TGCGCCAGCAGCCCGGCGGGGGACAGCGCCTACGAGCAGTACTTC. Encoded protein: CASSPAGDSAYEQYF.

The chain is built from TRBV12-3 or TRBV12-4 and TRBJ2-7; 8 positions agree with TRBD2. The junction had 21 bases not matched to a gene; V was cut back by 8 bases and J by 6 bases. The length of the CDR3 is 17 residues. The CDR3 protein is CASSLAPTGLVVSEQYF. CDR3 nucleotide sequence: TGTGCCAGCTCACTCGCACCAACGGGACTAGTGGTCTCCGAGCAGTACTTC.

The chain joins TRBV6-5 to TRBJ2-7; TRBD1 might be the D (8 bases). Per the germline V gene, CDR1 is MNHEY and CDR2 is SVGAGI. This CDR3 region has 16 residues. Trimming stripped 0 bases from V and 5 bases from J, with 17 bases between. The CDR3 nucleotides are TGTGCCAGCAGTTACTCCGGACAGGGAGGGCGGGACGAGCAGTACTTC. Amino acid sequence: CASSYSGQGGRDEQYF.

This clonotype was seen at least ten times. This chain links TRBV6-5 with TRBJ2-2; tentatively, D is TRBD1 or TRBD2 (7 bases each). V lost 8 bases to trimming and J lost 6 bases, with 19 bases between them. The length of the CDR3 is 15 residues. Germline V gives CDR1 MNHEY, CDR2 SVGAGI. The CDR3 sequence: CASAFSSGGAGELFF. CDR3 bases: TGTGCCAGCGCGTTCTCGTCAGGGGGGGCCGGGGAGCTGTTTTTT.

This clonotype was seen many times. One junction end does not reproduce the germline sequence, and a read error may be involved. The V gene is TRBV2, the J gene TRBJ2-5, with 10 positions matching TRBD2. The CDR3 runs 17 residues. Germline CDR1 reads SNHLY; CDR2 reads FYNNEI. CDR3 sequence reads: CASSEVLAGRYQEIQYF. CDR3 bases: TGTGCCAGCAGTGAGGTACTAGCGGGAAGGTACCAAGAGATCCAGTACTTC.

This clonotype has ten or more counts. In DNA form, the CDR3 reads TGTGCCAGCAGTCACCGGGGGAGTGCTTTCTTT. It codes for CASSHRGSAFF. V gene TRBV6-2 or TRBV6-3 combines with J gene TRBJ1-1, with D possibly matching TRBD1 (5 bases). CDR3 size: 11 residues. The V gene's germline CDR1 is MNHEY and CDR2 SVGEGT. The V end lost 5 bases, the J end lost 11 bases, and 12 bases lay between the germline ends.

This clonotype occurred many times. The chain uses TRBV6-5 and TRBJ2-7; no reliable D call. V lost 0 bases and J lost 3, with 9 bases in between. This CDR3 has 14 residues. Germline CDR1 is MNHEY and CDR2 is SVGAGI. In DNA form, the CDR3 reads TGTGCCAGCAGTTACTCAGACAAACTCTACGAGCAGTACTTC. It encodes CASSYSDKLYEQYF.

This clonotype was observed many times. The chain links TRBV10-3 to TRBJ1-2; D not resolved. This CDR3 contains 14 residues. CDR1 is ENHRY, CDR2 SYGVKD, per germline. Trimming took 0 bases from V and 1 from J, leaving 6 bases between them. The CDR3 DNA sequence: TGTGCCATCAGTGAGTCAGAGGGTAACTATGGCTACACCTTC. This translates into CAISESEGNYGYTF.

This clonotype was detected many times. The V gene is TRBV6-5, the J gene TRBJ2-2, with unresolved D. From germline, CDR1 is MNHEY and CDR2 SVGAGI. The CDR3 contains 12 residues. Trimming pared 6 bases from V and 7 bases from J, leaving 9 bases between. The chain's CDR3 is CASSPGFGELFF. CDR3 nucleotides: TGTGCCAGCAGCCCGGGTTTCGGGGAGCTGTTTTTT.

This clonotype was detected many times. The chain is built from TRBV19 and TRBJ2-5, with D perhaps being TRBD1 or TRBD2 (5 bases each). Trimming removed 6 bases at V and 6 bases at J, with 20 bases between. CDR1 is LNHDA and CDR2 is SQIVND in the germline V gene (reference sequence). This CDR3 has 15 residues. CDR3 nucleotide sequence: TGTGCCAGTAGCCCCTACAACGCCGGGGCGAAGACCCAGTACTTC. This codes for CASSPYNAGAKTQYF.

This clonotype showed up many times. V is TRBV5-1 and J is TRBJ2-7, with D hard to call. V lost 5 bases and J lost 2, with 11 bases in between. This CDR3 is built from 13 residues. Germline V gives CDR1 SGHRS, CDR2 YFSETQ. CDR3 sequence reads: CASSHDGPYEQYF. In DNA form, the CDR3 reads TGCGCCAGCAGTCACGATGGTCCCTACGAGCAGTACTTC.

This clonotype was seen more than once but under ten times. The junction shows a germline mismatch at one end, possibly a read error. V gene TRBV18 combines with J gene TRBJ2-7; D may be TRBD1 or TRBD2 (5 bases each). The CDR3 has 16 residues. Per germline, CDR1 KGHSH and CDR2 LQKENI. The CDR3 DNA sequence: TGTGCCAGCTCCCCACAGAGGGGATTAGGCTCCTACGAGCAGTACTTC. Translated: CASSPQRGLGSYEQYF.

This clonotype came up a few times. This chain links TRBV2 with TRBJ2-2; 7 bases are shared with TRBD2. The CDR3 extends over 15 amino acids. Germline trimming cut 4 bases from V and 4 bases from J; bases unmatched to any gene: 6. Germline-derived CDR1 and CDR2 are SNHLY and FYNNEI. For the CDR3, the DNA is TGTGCCAGCAGTGCCTCTAGCGGTGGCACCGGGGAGCTGTTTTTT. Translated: CASSASSGGTGELFF.